This T cell receptor beta chain originates from a study of blood T cells in healthy people across ages. As regards this clonotype: Its target is unknown.

Sample-barcoded 5' priming and a J-beta primer mix drove a second PCR of roughly 7 to 11 cycles. MiXCR was run by TCRdb on the 5' RACE reads, yielding one entry per CDR3 protein. The sample contains some 750,000 distinct CDR3 sequences, 22% of which appear only once. Study-level points and caveats: Correlation between TCR beta diversity and naive T cell percentage was strong.

The CDR3 loop spans 22 amino acids. Germline CDR1 reads MDHEN; CDR2 reads SYDVKM. V is TRBV28 and J is TRBJ2-5; TRBD1 agrees at 7 bases. The DNA end lines up better with TRBJ2-1; the J call may be wrong. Sequenced: blood. This clonotype originated in a man aged 70 or older in good health. The CDR3 bases are TGTGCCAGCAGTCTCCTAACCTACAGGGGCCTCTCCACACGGGGACGACCCAATGAGCAGTTCTTC. It encodes CASSLLTYRGLSTRGRPNEQFF.